This TCR beta chain was retrieved from a study of cytomegalovirus exposure and HLA in healthy donors. These donors were members of the approximately 120-subject validation cohort, a group separate from the approximately 700-subject first cohort. Profiled with immunoSEQ multiplex PCR; TCRdb holds only in-frame clones, not every one. The table has about 190,000 clones, 84% seen once. This clone was detected only once. Its antigen is currently unknown. Whole-study findings and limits: Most TCR sequences were rare, but some public TCRs occurred in many donors. The authors confirmed in vitro that three CMV-associated chains were specific for CMV antigens. Subsequent analysis found a tendency for first-cohort TCR clusters to co-occur within the 110 or so validation repertoires.

The sequencing sample was made of PBMCs. The clonotype comes from a man younger than 35 in good health and CMV-seropositive.

The DNA for the CDR3 is TGTGCCAGTCCAGGGGGCCCAGAGACCCAGTACTTC. Translation gives CASPGGPETQYF. The J gene is TRBJ2-5, the V gene TRBV6-4; 8 nucleotides align to TRBD1. Germline V CDR1 and CDR2: MRHNA, SNTAGT. Losses at the gene ends were 9 bases for V and 4 bases for J; bases not matched to a gene: 4. The CDR3 is 12 amino acids.